This T cell receptor beta chain derives from a study of T cell responses to AZD1222 COVID-19 vaccine. With 0 bases clipped from V and 3 bases from J, the junction kept 4 bases outside the gene matches. This CDR3 spans 15 amino acids. From germline, CDR1 is SGHRS and CDR2 YFSETQ. Sequencing was performed with immunoSEQ multiplex PCR; in TCRdb, only in-frame clones are kept and a portion is missing. The sample shows 120,000 or so clones, around 92% of them seen only once. The sample here was peripheral blood, taken on day 0 of AZD1222 vaccination. The chain uses TRBV5-1 and TRBJ2-7; 9 positions agree with TRBD2. This clonotype originated in an adult in good health. The CDR3 here is CASSLVVAGDYEQYF. The CDR3 nucleotides read TGCGCCAGCAGCTTGGTGGTAGCGGGAGACTACGAGCAGTACTTC.